This passage covers 19 T cell receptor beta chains from one sample sequenced in a study of T cells after posttransplantation cyclophosphamide. This table comes from immunoSEQ multiplex PCR, and its TCRdb copy is limited to in-frame clones, with some not included. The profile shows approximately 10,000 clones, about 89% of them singletons. Cyclophosphamide on days +3 and +4 followed busulfan-fludarabine conditioning and a marrow graft. The sequencing here drew on PBMCs, taken after allogeneic stem cell transplant with posttransplant cyclophosphamide. The receptors were sampled from a female patient between 30 and 45 years old who received an allogeneic stem cell transplant from an unrelated donor, was CMV-positive, and had no GVHD. Certain T cells may be donor cells from the graft.

V usage is TRBV5-1 and J usage is TRBJ2-1, with 8 bases that match TRBD1. The CDR3 length is 14 residues. J was trimmed by 12 bases and V by 2 bases; bases with no gene match: 10. In germline, CDR1 is SGHRS, CDR2 YFSETQ. As DNA, the CDR3 is TGCGCCAGCAGCTTAGGGGACAGGTTCAAGGGGCAGTTCTTC. This translates into CASSLGDRFKGQFF.

This sequence joins TRBV6-6 and TRBJ2-1, with D maybe TRBD2 (5 bases). The germline gives CDR1 MNHNY, CDR2 SVGAGI (reference sequence). The CDR3 is 13 amino acids. The V end was cut by 5 bases, the J end by 2 bases, with 7 bases between. The CDR3 protein is CASSNGAYNEQFF. The DNA for the CDR3 is TGTGCCAGCAGTAACGGGGCCTACAATGAGCAGTTCTTC.

V gene TRBV18 combines with J gene TRBJ2-3, with D possibly matching TRBD2 (6 bases). CDR3 size: 14 residues. V gave up 6 bases and J gave up 5 bases, with 15 bases separating them. Germline-derived CDR1 and CDR2 are KGHSH and LQKENI. Written as DNA, the CDR3 is TGTGCCAGCTCTCTAAGACTAGGCCAAGATACGCAGTATTTT. Residues: CASSLRLGQDTQYF.

The J gene is TRBJ1-6, the V gene TRBV9, with TRBD1 identical over 8 bases. From germline, CDR1 is SGDLS and CDR2 YYNGEE. CDR3 size: 16 residues. Losses at the gene ends were 0 bases for V and 7 bases for J; bases not matched to a gene: 6. Here the CDR3 reads CASSVEGTGGNSPLHF. The CDR3 DNA sequence: TGTGCCAGCAGCGTAGAGGGGACAGGCGGGAATTCACCCCTCCACTTT. The full variable domain, its missing parts supplied by reference TRBV9 and TRBJ1-6, is DSGVTQTPKHLITATGQRVTLRCSPRSGDLSVYWYQQSLDQGLQFLIQYYNGEERAKGNILERFSAQQFPDLHSELNLSSLELGDSALYFCASSVEGTGGNSPLHFGNGTRLTVT.

This clone has more than one count but fewer than ten. The rearrangement uses TRBV6-5 and TRBJ2-2, with TRBD2 matching 7 bases. Trimming cost V 5 bases and J 7 bases; bases outside gene matches: 10. Germline loops: CDR1 MNHEY, CDR2 SVGAGI. This CDR3 has 15 residues. CDR3 residues: CASSPARTSGGELFF. The CDR3 DNA reads as TGTGCCAGCAGTCCGGCAAGGACTAGTGGCGGGGAGCTGTTTTTT.

The chain uses TRBV5-1 and TRBJ2-4; 8 positions match TRBD2. The CDR3 is 15 amino acids. The junction had 10 bases not matched to a gene; V was cut back by 2 bases and J by 9 bases. The germline V gene encodes CDR1 SGHRS and CDR2 YFSETQ. This CDR3 reads CASSFAQAGEGIQYF. The CDR3 region has the DNA TGCGCCAGCAGCTTCGCCCAAGCGGGAGAAGGCATTCAGTACTTC.

This clone was found once. The J gene is TRBJ2-3, the V gene TRBV7-9; unclear D gene. V gave up 4 bases and J gave up 0 bases, with 8 bases separating them. The CDR3 sequence is 14 residues long. Germline V CDR1 and CDR2: SEHNR, FQNEAQ (reference sequence). In DNA form, the CDR3 reads TGTGCCAGCAGCTGGCTGCTTAGCACAGATACGCAGTATTTT. Its translation is CASSWLLSTDTQYF.

This chain uses TRBV6-6 with TRBJ1-5; D is unclear. Trimming took 11 bases from V and 0 from J, leaving 17 bases between them. The CDR3 extends over 15 amino acids. Germline V gene data show CDR1 as MNHNY and CDR2 as SVGAGI (reference sequence). The CDR3 bases are TGTGCCTCTTCTCATGTTCTCTATAGCAATCAGCCCCAGCATTTT. This sequence encodes CASSHVLYSNQPQHF.

V usage is TRBV7-3 and J usage is TRBJ2-1; the match to TRBD2 covers 10 bases. Germline trimming cut 5 bases from V and 0 bases from J; bases unmatched to any gene: 16. Germline lookup yields CDR1 SGHTA and CDR2 FQGTGA. The CDR3 runs to 20 residues. CDR3 sequence (DNA): TGTGCCAGCAGCCTCCGGGGCCTAGCGGGGGCAGTAAGCTCCTACAATGAGCAGTTCTTC. This encodes CASSLRGLAGAVSSYNEQFF.

The chain has TRBV28 and TRBJ2-7; D is perhaps TRBD1 (6 bases). The CDR3 sequence is 14 residues long. Germline V gene lookup returns CDR1 MDHEN and CDR2 SYDVKM. The V gene lost 6 bases and the J gene lost 0 bases, with 12 bases spanning the gap. The DNA for the CDR3 is TGTGCCAGCAGAGACAGGATATCCTCCTACGAGCAGTACTTC. Amino acid sequence: CASRDRISSYEQYF. Together with reference TRBV28 and TRBJ2-7, the CDR3 gives the full variable domain: DVKVTQSSRYLVKRTGEKVFLECVQDMDHENMFWYRQDPGLGLRLIYFSYDVKMKEKGDIPEGYSVSREKKERFSLILESASTNQTSMYLCASRDRISSYEQYFGPGTRLTVT.

The rearrangement links TRBV2 to TRBJ2-3; 11 nucleotides agree with TRBD2. Germline CDR1 and CDR2: SNHLY and FYNNEI. This CDR3 comprises 17 residues. The V gene end was trimmed by 6 bases and the J gene end by 5 bases; junction bases not matched to a gene: 13. For the CDR3, the DNA is TGTGCCAGCAGCCAAACCAGGACTAGCGGGCTACTAGATACGCAGTATTTT. The encoded protein is CASSQTRTSGLLDTQYF. The full variable domain, its missing parts supplied by reference TRBV2 and TRBJ2-3, is EPEVTQTPSHQVTQMGQEVILRCVPISNHLYFYWYRQILGQKVEFLVSFYNNEISEKSEIFDDQFSVERPDGSNFTLKIRSTKLEDSAMYFCASSQTRTSGLLDTQYFGPGTRLTVL.

This rearrangement joins TRBV30 to TRBJ2-1; TRBD1 agrees at 11 bases. CDR1 GTSNPN and CDR2 SVGIG come from the germline V gene (reference sequence). The CDR3 covers 13 residues. V lost 5 bases to trimming and J lost 6 bases; unmatched junction nucleotides: 3. DNA of the CDR3: TGTGCCTGGGGGACAGGGGGGATCAATGAGCAGTTCTTC. This translates into CAWGTGGINEQFF.

The genes are TRBV7-9 and TRBJ2-3; 10 bases match TRBD2. Germline V CDR1 and CDR2: SEHNR, FQNEAQ (reference sequence). Trimming cost V 6 bases and J 6 bases; bases outside gene matches: 18. The CDR3 is made up of 18 amino acids. The CDR3 sequence: CASRSAFSGRFLGDTQYF. The CDR3, as DNA: TGTGCCAGCAGAAGTGCCTTTAGCGGGAGGTTTCTCGGGGATACGCAGTATTTT.

The chain recombines TRBV10-3 with TRBJ1-5; the match to TRBD1 covers 8 bases. The ends lost 2 bases at V and 7 bases at J; junction bases unmatched: 4. The CDR3 covers 14 residues. Germline V gene data show CDR1 as ENHRY and CDR2 as SYGVKD. Written as DNA, the CDR3 is TGTGCCATCAGTGAGGGACAGGGCAGGCAGCCCCAGCATTTT. It specifies CAISEGQGRQPQHF.

This sequence joins TRBV7-2 and TRBJ1-4, with TRBD1 matching 7 bases. CDR3 length equals 15 residues. Trimming removed 1 base from V and 9 bases from J; junction bases left unmatched: 8. Germline CDR1 is SGHTA and CDR2 is FQGNSA. The CDR3 is CASSLGGTAVKKLFF. The CDR3 nucleotides read TGTGCCAGCAGCTTAGGAGGGACAGCCGTAAAAAAACTGTTTTTT.

The chain couples TRBV11-2 to TRBJ2-1; the match to TRBD2 covers 7 bases. The CDR3 totals 14 residues. Germline CDR1 reads SGHAT; CDR2 reads FQNNGV. Trimming took 5 bases from V and 8 from J; bases not matched to a gene: 9. The CDR3, as DNA: TGTGCCAGCAGCGTTTGGGGGGGGGTGGATGAGCAGTTCTTC. This encodes CASSVWGGVDEQFF.

V usage is TRBV7-8 and J usage is TRBJ1-5; D perhaps matches TRBD1 (5 bases). Germline assignment: CDR1 SGHVS and CDR2 FQNEAQ. V lost 6 bases to trimming and J lost 3 bases, with 9 bases between them. This CDR3 has 13 amino acids. CDR3 nucleotide sequence: TGTGCCAGCAGTGGAGGGGCCAATCAGCCCCAGCATTTT. Its protein is CASSGGANQPQHF.

The rearrangement links TRBV5-1 to TRBJ2-4, with D maybe TRBD2 (6 bases). V shed 5 bases and J shed 6 bases, with 18 bases lying between them. CDR1 is SGHRS, CDR2 YFSETQ, per germline. This CDR3 is 15 amino acids long. CDR3 sequence: CASSSSSGEVNIQYF. The CDR3 bases are TGCGCCAGCAGTTCTAGTTCGGGAGAAGTAAACATTCAGTACTTC.

The V gene is TRBV4-1, the J gene TRBJ2-7; 7 bases are shared with TRBD2. CDR1 and CDR2 from the germline V gene are MGHRA and YSYEKL. There are 15 residues in the CDR3. The ends lost 0 bases at V and 2 bases at J; junction bases unmatched: 4. CDR3 sequence (DNA): TGCGCCAGCAGCCAAGAAGTGGCGGGAGCCTACGAGCAGTACTTC. Its translation: CASSQEVAGAYEQYF.